This TCR beta chain was sequenced during a study of beta chain features in type 1 diabetes. Investigators reverse transcribed all isolated RNA, so they sequenced expressed TCRB transcripts. The protocol was immunoSEQ multiplex PCR, while the TCRdb copy is restricted to in-frame clones and leaves out a portion. The sample includes 200,000 to 300,000 clones, roughly a tenth of them seen just once. This clone was detected only a few times. Antigen specificity is unknown. Overall study results and limits: TCRB CDR3 length was moderately but significantly reduced in all four CD4+ subsets of Type 1 diabetes patients.

With 4 bases removed from V and 5 bases from J, the gap between germline ends came to 11 bases. The CDR3 consists of 13 residues. Germline V gives CDR1 LNHDA, CDR2 SQIVND (reference sequence). The TCR originated in a man between 25 and 39 years old with type 1 diabetes. V and J are TRBV19 and TRBJ2-5, with D possibly being TRBD2 (5 bases). Sequencing used naive CD4+ T cells from blood. The CDR3, as DNA: TGTGCCAGTAGTAAACAGCGGTCTGAGACCCAGTACTTC. Its protein is CASSKQRSETQYF.